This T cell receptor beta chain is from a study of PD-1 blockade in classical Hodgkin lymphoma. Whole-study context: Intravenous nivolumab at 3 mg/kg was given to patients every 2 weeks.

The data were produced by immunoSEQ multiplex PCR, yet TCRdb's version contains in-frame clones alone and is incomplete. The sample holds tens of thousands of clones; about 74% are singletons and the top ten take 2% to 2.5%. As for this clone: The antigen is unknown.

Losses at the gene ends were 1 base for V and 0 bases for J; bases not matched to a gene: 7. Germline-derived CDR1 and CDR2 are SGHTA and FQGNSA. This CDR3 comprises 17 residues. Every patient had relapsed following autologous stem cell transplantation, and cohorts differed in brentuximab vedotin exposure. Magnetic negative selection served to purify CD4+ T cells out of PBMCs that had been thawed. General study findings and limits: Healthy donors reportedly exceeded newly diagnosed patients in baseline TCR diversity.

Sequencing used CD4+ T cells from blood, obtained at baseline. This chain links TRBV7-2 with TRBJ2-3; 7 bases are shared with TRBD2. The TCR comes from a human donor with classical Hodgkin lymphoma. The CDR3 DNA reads TGTGCCAGCAGCTTAGGACTAGCTGGTACTAGCACAGATACGCAGTATTTT. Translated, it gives CASSLGLAGTSTDTQYF.